A single sample is the source of the 27 T cell receptor beta chains below, sequenced in a study of CD8 T cells in Susac syndrome (dated by TCRdb to about 2019). The library relied on the immunoSEQ multiplex PCR assay. RNA was extracted using the RNeasy kit, and about 0.5 to 1 ug of the RNA was reverse transcribed with random hexamers. The public sequencing data were trimmed at Q25 with fastp and processed into clonotypes with MiXCR by TCRdb, which kept only in-frame beta chains. Rows matching on CDR3 protein sequence are summarized as one entry with the most common DNA and genes. In this sample the table shows around 200,000 distinct CDR3 sequences, 90% to 95% of which occur a single time. Jointly, the top ten make up approximately 0.13% of the sample. The sequencing sample was made of CD8+ T cells from PBMCs. All receptors derive from a human donor with multiple sclerosis.

This chain connects TRBV27 to TRBJ2-7; D is tentatively TRBD1 or TRBD2 (5 bases each). CDR3 size: 13 residues. Trimming left V 6 bases short and J 4 bases short, with 13 bases between. Per the germline V gene, CDR1 is MNHEY and CDR2 is SMNVEV (reference sequence). DNA of the CDR3: TGTGCCAGCAGACGGGACCCTGGATACGAGCAGTACTTC. Residues: CASRRDPGYEQYF.

The V call is TRBV7-8, the J call TRBJ2-3; D is ambiguous. The CDR3 extends over 19 amino acids. In germline, CDR1 is SGHVS, CDR2 FQNEAQ. V was clipped by 2 bases and J by 2 bases, with 23 bases between them. The CDR3 region is CASSLRSLSRVEYTDTQYF. Here the CDR3 DNA reads TGTGCCAGCAGCTTAAGGTCCCTCTCTCGGGTTGAATACACAGATACGCAGTATTTT.

The chain couples TRBV29-1 to TRBJ1-1; 8 bases fit TRBD1. The CDR3 spans 13 residues. The germline gives CDR1 SQVTM, CDR2 ANQGSEA. V lost 3 bases and J lost 5; bases outside the gene matches: 5. The CDR3 reads CSVDRGLRTEAFF. CDR3 bases: TGCAGCGTTGACAGGGGGCTTAGAACTGAAGCTTTCTTT.

This clonotype has a single count. V and J are TRBV30 and TRBJ2-5; no definite D call. V lost 1 base, J lost 5 bases, and 8 bases lay in between. This CDR3 spans 12 amino acids. Germline V gene data show CDR1 as GTSNPN and CDR2 as SVGIG (reference sequence). The CDR3 coding sequence is TGTGCCTGGAGTGCCGATGGGGAGACCCAGTACTTC. Its translation: CAWSADGETQYF.

J is TRBJ2-2 and V is TRBV19; no firm D call. The germline CDR1 and CDR2 sequences are LNHDA and SQIVND (reference sequence). The V end was cut by 3 bases, the J end by 4 bases, with 3 bases between. The CDR3 runs 12 residues. The CDR3 bases are TGTGCCAGTAGTATCGGCACCGGGGAGCTGTTTTTT. It yields the protein CASSIGTGELFF.

The rearrangement joins TRBV7-9 to TRBJ1-1; D might be TRBD1 (5 bases). The CDR3 sequence is 14 residues long. V lost 6 bases and J lost 4, with 15 bases in between. Germline assignment: CDR1 SEHNR and CDR2 FQNEAQ (reference sequence). CDR3 amino acids: CASSPTGGATEAFF. The CDR3 coding sequence is TGTGCCAGCAGTCCAACCGGGGGAGCCACTGAAGCTTTCTTT.

V is TRBV29-1 and J is TRBJ1-1; D is unclear. Germline CDR1 and CDR2: SQVTM and ANQGSEA. V shed 0 bases and J shed 5 bases, with 10 bases lying between them. The CDR3 extends over 13 amino acids. The CDR3 loop reads CSVEEDAWTEAFF. The CDR3 bases are TGCAGCGTTGAAGAGGATGCATGGACTGAAGCTTTCTTT. Using reference TRBV29-1 and TRBJ1-1 for the parts outside the CDR3, the full variable domain is SAVISQKPSRDICQRGTSLTIQCQVDSQVTMMFWYRQQPGQSLTLIATANQGSEATYESGFVIDKFPISRPNLTFSTLTVSNMSPEDSSIYLCSVEEDAWTEAFFGQGTRLTVV.

This clonotype was recorded only once. This chain uses TRBV5-6 with TRBJ1-2; D not resolved. CDR1 SGHDT and CDR2 YYEEEE come from the germline V gene. V was clipped by 0 bases and J by 5 bases, with 8 bases between them. This CDR3 has 13 residues. The CDR3 loop reads CASSLASLYGYTF. For the CDR3, the DNA is TGTGCCAGCAGCTTGGCCAGCCTGTATGGCTACACCTTC.

The CDR3 DNA is TGCAGTGCTAGAGACCTCGGGGGGAGCTCCTACGAGCAGTACTTC. Protein product: CSARDLGGSSYEQYF. This chain links TRBV20-1 with TRBJ2-7; 7 positions match TRBD2. CDR3 length equals 15 residues. Germline CDR1 and CDR2: DFQATT and SNEGSKA (reference sequence). V was clipped by 0 bases and J by 0 bases; unmatched bases: 5.

This clonotype has a single count. The rearrangement links TRBV7-9 to TRBJ2-7; TRBD1 agrees at 7 bases. The CDR3 has 14 amino acids. Germline CDR1 and CDR2: SEHNR and FQNEAQ (reference sequence). Trimming took 3 bases from V and 6 from J; bases not matched to a gene: 8. In nucleotides, the CDR3 is TGTGCCAGCAGCTTCACAGGGGTTTGGTCCGAGCAGTACTTC. Translating gives CASSFTGVWSEQYF.

The genes are TRBV2 and TRBJ2-7, with D unresolved. There are 10 residues in the CDR3. V lost 9 bases to trimming and J lost 1 base, with 4 bases between them. In germline, CDR1 is SNHLY, CDR2 FYNNEI. The CDR3, as DNA: TGTGCCAGTCGTTCCTACGAGCAGTACTTC. This codes for CASRSYEQYF.

This clonotype was seen a single time. V is TRBV30 and J is TRBJ1-2; D uncertain. Trimming left V 3 bases short and J 6 bases short, with 5 bases between. Germline V gives CDR1 GTSNPN, CDR2 SVGIG (reference sequence). The CDR3 is made up of 10 amino acids. The CDR3 here is CAWRADGYTF. The CDR3 region has the DNA TGTGCCTGGAGAGCTGATGGCTACACCTTC.

The chain joins TRBV4-1 to TRBJ2-7, with 8 bases lining up with TRBD1. J was trimmed by 0 bases and V by 3 bases; bases with no gene match: 4. CDR3 length: 15 amino acids. Germline values: CDR1 MGHRA, CDR2 YSYEKL. The CDR3, as DNA: TGCGCCAGCAGCCAGCGGACAGGGAACTCCTACGAGCAGTACTTC. Amino acid sequence: CASSQRTGNSYEQYF.

This clonotype occurred once. The J gene is TRBJ2-2, the V gene TRBV29-1, with TRBD2 identical over 8 bases. With V trimmed by 7 bases and J by 1 base, 5 bases remained unmatched. Germline V gene data show CDR1 as SQVTM and CDR2 as ANQGSEA. The CDR3 spans 14 residues. In DNA, the CDR3 is TGCAGCGCCGAGGGACTAGTGAACACCGGGGAGCTGTTTTTT. Amino acids: CSAEGLVNTGELFF.

V is TRBV4-1 and J is TRBJ2-3; 7 bases agree with TRBD1. Looked up from germline, CDR1 is MGHRA and CDR2 is YSYEKL. V was clipped by 5 bases and J by 6 bases; unmatched bases: 11. The CDR3 runs to 15 residues. The CDR3 loop reads CASSSEAGTADTQYF. CDR3 bases: TGCGCCAGCAGCTCGGAAGCCGGGACAGCCGATACGCAGTATTTT.

The chain recombines TRBV3-1 with TRBJ2-7; TRBD2 aligns across 7 bases. The germline V gene has CDR1 LGHDT and CDR2 YNNKEL (reference sequence). The ends lost 4 bases at V and 4 bases at J; junction bases unmatched: 19. The CDR3 spans 18 residues. The CDR3 DNA reads as TGTGCCAGCAGCCCCGGAGGCACCACCGGGACTACCCTATACGAGCAGTACTTC. It is translated as CASSPGGTTGTTLYEQYF.

DNA of the CDR3: TGTGCCAGCAGTACGACAGGATTCTATGGCTACACCTTC. This codes for CASSTTGFYGYTF. The chain recombines TRBV12-3 or TRBV12-4 with TRBJ1-2, with a tentative D call TRBD1 (6 bases). The CDR3 is 13 residues long. Trimming removed 5 bases at V and 4 bases at J, with 11 bases between.

This clonotype was seen once. The gene calls are TRBV4-3 and TRBJ2-1; 8 positions agree with TRBD2. This CDR3 spans 19 amino acids. Germline lookup yields CDR1 LGHNA and CDR2 YSLEER. Unmatched junction bases numbered 15, after V lost 0 bases and J lost 5 bases. DNA for the CDR3: TGCGCCAGCAGCCAAGATGAAGAACGGGAGGGGGTAGAGGACAATGAGCAGTTCTTC. Its protein is CASSQDEEREGVEDNEQFF.

This chain connects TRBV20-1 to TRBJ2-7; the D is unclear. The germline V gene has CDR1 DFQATT and CDR2 SNEGSKA (reference sequence). The CDR3 is 11 amino acids. Trimming pared 6 bases from V and 4 bases from J, leaving 10 bases between. The CDR3 nucleotides are TGCAGTGCCCTCCTACTATACGAGCAGTACTTC. Translating it yields CSALLLYEQYF.

The rearrangement uses TRBV6-1 and TRBJ2-2; 8 nucleotides align to TRBD1. The CDR3 runs to 17 residues. The V and J ends lost 1 base and 1 base, in that order; junction bases with no gene match: 5. CDR1 and CDR2 (germline): MNHNS, SASEGT. DNA for the CDR3: TGTGCCAGCAGTGAAGAAGACAGGGGCTGGAACACCGGGGAGCTGTTTTTT. Translated: CASSEEDRGWNTGELFF.

The chain recombines TRBV4-3 with TRBJ2-5, with D perhaps matching TRBD1 or TRBD2 (6 bases each). Per germline, CDR1 LGHNA and CDR2 YSLEER. V was shortened by 4 bases and J by 4 bases, with 13 bases between the two germline ends. The CDR3 covers 14 residues. The CDR3 loop reads CASSLIGGGETQYF. CDR3 sequence (DNA): TGCGCCAGCAGCCTAATAGGAGGGGGAGAGACCCAGTACTTC.

V usage is TRBV4-1 and J usage is TRBJ2-1; 8 bases agree with TRBD2. This CDR3 region has 16 residues. The ends lost 1 base at V and 5 bases at J; junction bases unmatched: 7. From germline, CDR1 is MGHRA and CDR2 YSYEKL. DNA of the CDR3: TGCGCCAGCAGCCAAGCTGCACTAGCGGCCGACAATGAGCAGTTCTTC. Its translation is CASSQAALAADNEQFF.

The V call is TRBV30, the J call TRBJ1-3; D gene ambiguous. Trimming took 1 base from V and 10 from J, leaving 8 bases between them. Per germline, CDR1 GTSNPN and CDR2 SVGIG (reference sequence). This CDR3 region has 11 residues. The CDR3 bases are TGTGCCTGGAGTGACGAGTGGACCATATATTTT. It specifies CAWSDEWTIYF.

The V call is TRBV4-1, the J call TRBJ1-6, with D uncertain. The CDR3 totals 14 residues. V shed 1 base and J shed 5 bases, with 6 bases lying between them. CDR1 is MGHRA and CDR2 is YSYEKL in the germline V gene. As DNA, the CDR3 is TGCGCCAGCAGCCAAGGACACAATAATTCACCCCTCCACTTT. It translates to CASSQGHNNSPLHF.

This clonotype has just one count. This chain joins TRBV27 and TRBJ1-1, with unresolved D. Deletions cut 2 bases from V and 4 bases from J, with 8 bases between. This CDR3 contains 13 residues. CDR1 and CDR2 from the germline V gene are MNHEY and SMNVEV (reference sequence). DNA for the CDR3: TGTGCCAGCAGTTTACGTGGTCCCACTGAAGCTTTCTTT. Its protein is CASSLRGPTEAFF.

The CDR3 loop reads CASSLTGDYEQYF. In DNA, the CDR3 is TGTGCCAGCAGCTTGACAGGGGACTACGAGCAGTACTTC. The chain links TRBV5-6 to TRBJ2-7; TRBD1 agrees at 7 bases. Unmatched junction bases numbered 1, after V lost 1 base and J lost 3 bases. CDR3 size: 13 residues. Looked up from germline, CDR1 is SGHDT and CDR2 is YYEEEE.

V and J are TRBV30 and TRBJ2-3; no clear D gene. CDR3 length: 12 residues. Germline CDR1 and CDR2: GTSNPN and SVGIG (reference sequence). Trimming took 2 bases from V and 2 from J, leaving 5 bases between them. This CDR3 reads CAWSTTTDTQYF. CDR3 nucleotides: TGTGCCTGGAGTACTACCACAGATACGCAGTATTTT.